Listed here are 10 T cell receptor beta chains from one sample, sequenced in a study of cytomegalovirus exposure and HLA in healthy donors. Amplification used 60 Vbeta primers and 13 Jbeta primers. This table comes from immunoSEQ multiplex PCR, and its TCRdb copy is limited to in-frame clones, with some not included. The sample lists fewer than 120,000 clones, more than 65% occurring once. What was sequenced was PBMCs. These receptors were taken from a man aged 25-45 years in good health and CMV-seropositive.

There are a few counts of this clone. V usage is TRBV4-2 and J usage is TRBJ2-1; 9 bases map to TRBD2. Germline trimming cut 1 base from V and 4 bases from J; bases unmatched to any gene: 5. There are 16 residues in the CDR3. Germline values: CDR1 LGHNA, CDR2 YNFKEQ. As DNA, the CDR3 is TGTGCCAGCAGCCAAGCGGCTAGCGGGGCATACAATGAGCAGTTCTTC. It translates to CASSQAASGAYNEQFF.

V is TRBV2 and J is TRBJ2-5, with 8 bases that match TRBD2. This CDR3 is 15 amino acids long. CDR1 is SNHLY and CDR2 is FYNNEI in the germline V gene. Losses at the gene ends were 4 bases for V and 2 bases for J; bases not matched to a gene: 6. This chain's CDR3 is CASSVRGGIQETQYF. The CDR3 DNA reads as TGTGCCAGCAGTGTCCGGGGGGGGATTCAAGAGACCCAGTACTTC.

The chain carries TRBV5-4 and TRBJ1-1, with no clear D. Germline CDR1 is SGHNT and CDR2 is YYREEE (reference sequence). The CDR3 covers 15 residues. V shed 0 bases and J shed 0 bases, with 9 bases lying between them. CDR3 region: CASSLDPLLNTEAFF. CDR3 coding DNA: TGTGCCAGCAGCTTGGATCCACTGTTGAACACTGAAGCTTTCTTT.

The chain joins TRBV7-2 to TRBJ1-5; perhaps TRBD1 as D (5 bases). The CDR3 runs 15 residues. V was pared by 1 base and J by 7 bases, with 14 bases between. Germline lookup yields CDR1 SGHTA and CDR2 FQGNSA. The CDR3 region has the DNA TGTGCCAGCAGCTTAGGGGCAGGGAATTACCAGCCCCAGCATTTT. This encodes CASSLGAGNYQPQHF.

CDR3 DNA sequence: TGCGCCAGCAGCCAAGATAGTTGGCGGGGGGGCCGAGAGACCCAGTACTTC. This encodes CASSQDSWRGGRETQYF. The rearrangement links TRBV4-1 to TRBJ2-5; 9 bases match TRBD2. This CDR3 region has 17 residues. CDR1 and CDR2 (germline): MGHRA, YSYEKL. The ends lost 0 bases at V and 4 bases at J; junction bases unmatched: 9.

The V gene is TRBV13, the J gene TRBJ2-3, with D possibly being TRBD2 (6 bases). The CDR3 totals 16 residues. V was cut by 3 bases and J by 2 bases, with 15 bases left in between. Germline V gives CDR1 PRHDT, CDR2 FYEKMQ (reference sequence). The CDR3 DNA reads TGTGCCAGCAGCTTGGGGGGTCCGAGTCCCACAGATACGCAGTATTTT. Amino acids: CASSLGGPSPTDTQYF. The complete variable domain, with remaining parts taken from reference TRBV13 and TRBJ2-3, reads AAGVIQSPRHLIKEKRETATLKCYPIPRHDTVYWYQQGPGQDPQFLISFYEKMQSDKGSIPDRFSAQQFSDYHSELNMSSLELGDSALYFCASSLGGPSPTDTQYFGPGTRLTVL.

This rearrangement joins TRBV30 to TRBJ2-7; 8 bases line up with TRBD2. Germline trimming cut 7 bases from V and 4 bases from J; bases unmatched to any gene: 6. Germline lookup yields CDR1 GTSNPN and CDR2 SVGIG (reference sequence). This CDR3 region has 12 residues. For the CDR3, the DNA is TGTGCCTACCGGGAGGGGGGGTACGAGCAGTACTTC. This codes for CAYREGGYEQYF.

CDR3 sequence reads: CASRESGAYTEAFF. CDR3 bases: TGTGCCAGCAGGGAATCAGGGGCATACACTGAAGCTTTCTTT. V usage is TRBV5-6 and J usage is TRBJ1-1; a possible D gene is TRBD1 (6 bases). V was pared by 5 bases and J by 3 bases, with 14 bases between. Germline V lookup: CDR1 SGHDT, CDR2 YYEEEE. This CDR3 comprises 14 residues. The full variable domain, completed using reference TRBV5-6 and TRBJ1-1, is DAGVTQSPTHLIKTRGQQVTLRCSPKSGHDTVSWYQQALGQGPQFIFQYYEEEERQRGNFPDRFSGHQFPNYSSELNVNALLLGDSALYLCASRESGAYTEAFFGQGTRLTVV.

This clone was detected only a few times. The DNA for the CDR3 is TGTGCCTGGTTTAGGAGTGCTGAAGCTTTCTTT. It is translated as CAWFRSAEAFF. The J gene is TRBJ1-1, the V gene TRBV30, with unresolved D. Trimming cost V 5 bases and J 6 bases, with 10 bases left between them. The CDR3 has 11 amino acids. Germline V lookup: CDR1 GTSNPN, CDR2 SVGIG (reference sequence). The full variable domain, its missing parts supplied by reference TRBV30 and TRBJ1-1, is SQTIHQWPATLVQPVGSPLSLECTVEGTSNPNLYWYRQAAGRGLQLLFYSVGIGQISSEVPQNLSASRPQDRQFILSSKKLLLSDSGFYLCAWFRSAEAFFGQGTRLTVV.

This clone has more than one count but fewer than ten. The chain joins TRBV5-1 to TRBJ1-2; the match to TRBD1 covers 7 bases. The trim removed 4 bases at V and 8 bases at J, leaving 11 bases unmatched. This CDR3 region has 14 residues. CDR1 and CDR2 (germline): SGHRS, YFSETQ. CDR3 DNA: TGCGCCAGCAGCCTGTACTCACAGGGGAGCGGCTACACCTTC. It translates to CASSLYSQGSGYTF. The full variable domain, completed using reference TRBV5-1 and TRBJ1-2, is KAGVTQTPRYLIKTRGQQVTLSCSPISGHRSVSWYQQTPGQGLQFLFEYFSETQRNKGNFPGRFSGRQFSNSRSEMNVSTLELGDSALYLCASSLYSQGSGYTFGSGTRLTVV.